This TCR beta chain is from a study of blood T cell repertoires in COVID-19. Data came from immunoSEQ multiplex PCR; TCRdb stores just in-frame clones and leaves some out. The table includes about 250,000 clones, about 86% detected once. Germline lookup yields CDR1 GTSNPN and CDR2 SVGIG (reference sequence). The CDR3 is 14 residues long. Unmatched junction bases numbered 10, after V lost 4 bases and J lost 10 bases. The V gene is TRBV30, the J gene TRBJ1-6; 7 positions agree with TRBD1. The sample taken for sequencing was peripheral blood. This receptor was obtained from a middle-aged man with active or convalescent COVID-19. The CDR3 DNA is TGTGCCTGGACGACCGGGACAGCCAAATCACCCCTCCACTTT. It is translated as CAWTTGTAKSPLHF.